This TCR beta chain was identified during a study of blood T cell repertoires in COVID-19. Study at large: Samples came from the United States, Italy and Spain, spanning acute and convalescent COVID-19. PBMCs, B-cell-depleted T cells, or T cells provided the cDNA or gDNA that made up the material.

The J segment lost 7 bases and the V segment lost 2 bases, leaving 9 bases of the junction unmatched. The V gene's germline CDR1 is SGHTA and CDR2 FQGNSA. The CDR3 loop spans 16 amino acids. Clones were sequenced by immunoSEQ multiplex PCR, and TCRdb holds only the in-frame ones, with some missing. Here the sample spans approximately 300,000 clones, approximately 90% being singletons. This clone was recorded once. The source is a woman aged 35 to 49 with acute or convalescent COVID-19. This chain uses TRBV7-2 with TRBJ1-4; 8 nucleotides line up with TRBD1. Sequences were obtained from peripheral blood. In DNA, the CDR3 is TGTGCCAGCAGCTTAAGGGGGGCCAGGGGGCTTGAAAAACTGTTTTTT. It is translated as CASSLRGARGLEKLFF.